This TCR beta chain was documented in a study of blood T cells in healthy people across ages. This CDR3 has 15 residues. Germline V gives CDR1 SGHTA, CDR2 FQGNSA. Deletions cut 1 base from V and 4 bases from J, with 12 bases between. Collection of approximately 9.3 milliliters of peripheral blood was performed for each donor. Then a second PCR, running about 6 to 11 cycles, was carried out with a sample-barcoded 5' primer and a J-beta primer mix. All cDNA molecules were each tagged by a template-switch adaptor with 12 random nucleotides. TCRdb reprocessed the 5' RACE reads via MiXCR and lists one record per CDR3 protein. This table has under 750,000 distinct CDR3 sequences, around half appearing once. This clonotype was seen more than once but under ten times.

The receptor comes from a man older than 75 in good health. Sequencing input: blood. V and J are TRBV7-2 and TRBJ2-3; D uncertain. The CDR3 DNA sequence: TGTGCCAGCAGCTTAGGCCAGGTGGGCGCAGATACGCAGTATTTT. Encoded protein: CASSLGQVGADTQYF.